This T cell receptor (beta chain) was recovered during a study of CD8+ T cells in alopecia areata. This clone was found a few times. As yet, its antigen is unknown. Sample treatment: oral pan-JAK inhibitor, 5-10 mg twice daily. Germline-derived CDR1 and CDR2 are GTSNPN and SVGIG (reference sequence). This CDR3 comprises 13 residues. The junction had 7 bases not matched to a gene; V was cut back by 4 bases and J by 10 bases. Study results and limitations: Tofacitinib significantly decreased scalp clonality and expanded CD8+ clones among top 100. Scalp sample data also include resident alphabeta T cells from normal skin. Lesional tissue from the scalp (especially in alopecia totalis/universalis) showed higher clonality than normal scalp.

Extracted from the samples, RNA was reverse transcribed into cDNA to serve as the sequencing template. Only in-frame clones appear in the TCRdb table, and some are missing; sequencing was by immunoSEQ multiplex PCR. The repertoire holds about 210,000 clones, with about three fifths as singletons. V is TRBV30 and J is TRBJ1-6; TRBD1 matches 7 bases. This receptor was identified in a human donor with alopecia areata. Here the sequenced sample was CD4+ T cells sorted from blood, taken at week 4, from a patient treated with tofacitinib. CDR3 sequence (DNA): TGTGCCTGGACAGGACAGGTGGGCTCACCCCTCCACTTT. It is translated as CAWTGQVGSPLHF.